The T cell receptor (beta chain) described here comes from a study of blood T cell repertoires in COVID-19. Looking at the study overall: Samples of COVID-19 (acute and convalescent) were obtained from the United States, Italy and Spain. T cells, B-cell-depleted T cells, or PBMCs supplied cDNA or gDNA.

Original analysis: It was from reference gene primer amplification that nucleated cell counts were estimated. This table comes from immunoSEQ multiplex PCR, and its TCRdb copy is limited to in-frame clones, with some not included. V and J calls and clone size follow that table, whereas D and trimming were derived from the DNA. The table records about 310,000 clones, more than 75% of them present only once. The germline V and J ends were trimmed by 5 bases and 0 bases, with 15 bases remaining between them. The CDR3 is 15 amino acids. CDR1 is SGHRS, CDR2 YFSETQ, per germline. This clone showed up just once.

The sample consisted of peripheral blood. This receptor was taken from a woman between 50 and 59 years old who had recovered from COVID-19. The chain has TRBV5-1 and TRBJ2-7; perhaps TRBD1 as D (6 bases). Here the CDR3 DNA reads TGCGCCAGCAGATCCCGCGCGGACAGCTCCTACGAGCAGTACTTC. Amino acid sequence: CASRSRADSSYEQYF.